Listed below are T cell receptor beta chains from one sample, sequenced in a study of T-cell reconstitution after alpha-beta-depleted transplantation in children. TCRdb re-called the PCR reads through MiXCR, storing one row per CDR3 protein. The table records around 380,000 distinct CDR3 sequences, about a tenth of them present only once. The sample here was PBMCs from the stem cell graft donor, taken from the stem cell graft. The receptors originated from a human donor who donated a stem cell graft to a child with acute myeloid leukemia. The CDR3 runs from the conserved cysteine through the conserved F or W. The D gene is left open where the match is weak. Clone size is shown for a subset of rows, as once, few, many or a class of expanded clone.

clone_size: many; v_call: TRBV5-1; d_call: NA; j_call: TRBJ1-5; cdr3_nt: TGCGCCAGCAGCTTGGGGGAAGAGGGTCAGCCCCAGCATTTT; cdr3_aa: CASSLGEEGQPQHF
clone_size: NA; v_call: TRBV21-1; d_call: NA; j_call: TRBJ2-1; cdr3_nt: TGTGCCAGCAGCAAAGCGCCAGAGGTATTCCCTCAGGCGGGAAGGGACAATGAGCAGTTCTTC; cdr3_aa: CASSKAPEVFPQAGRDNEQFF
clone_size: few; v_call: TRBV5-1; d_call: TRBD2; j_call: TRBJ2-1; cdr3_nt: TGCGCCAGCAGCTTGGAGCCCCTAGCGGGAGTGAATGAGCAGTTCTTC; cdr3_aa: CASSLEPLAGVNEQFF
clone_size: once; v_call: TRBV2; d_call: TRBD1; j_call: TRBJ1-5; cdr3_nt: TGTGCCAGCAGGGTGGGACAGGGGGCCTATCAGCCCCAGCATTTT; cdr3_aa: CASRVGQGAYQPQHF
clone_size: NA; v_call: TRBV6-2/TRBV6-3; d_call: NA; j_call: TRBJ2-1; cdr3_nt: TGTGCCAGCAGGTGGACTATGACTCATGAGCAGTTCTTC; cdr3_aa: CASRWTMTHEQFF
clone_size: NA; v_call: TRBV6-2/TRBV6-3; d_call: TRBD1; j_call: TRBJ2-7; cdr3_nt: TGTGCCAGCGGTGACAGGGGGTACGAGCAGTACTTC; cdr3_aa: CASGDRGYEQYF
clone_size: few; v_call: TRBV5-1; d_call: TRBD1; j_call: TRBJ2-6; cdr3_nt: TGCGCCAGCAGCCCAGGGGGAGGGGCCAACGTCCTGACTTTC; cdr3_aa: CASSPGGGANVLTF
clone_size: many; v_call: TRBV5-5; d_call: TRBD2; j_call: TRBJ2-5; cdr3_nt: TGTGCCAGCAGCCTCGGGACTAGCGGGGCTGAGACCCAGTACTTC; cdr3_aa: CASSLGTSGAETQYF
clone_size: many; v_call: TRBV5-1; d_call: NA; j_call: TRBJ2-1; cdr3_nt: TGCGCCAGCAGCTACGATGGAGTTGCCTACAATGAGCAGTTCTTC; cdr3_aa: CASSYDGVAYNEQFF
clone_size: many; v_call: TRBV2; d_call: NA; j_call: TRBJ2-1; cdr3_nt: TGTGCCAGCACCGGTGAGGGGTCACATGAGCAGTTCTTC; cdr3_aa: CASTGEGSHEQFF
clone_size: NA; v_call: TRBV5-1; d_call: TRBD1; j_call: TRBJ2-1; cdr3_nt: TGCGCCAGCAGCCCCCCCCGGGACAGTTTATACAATGAGCAGTTCTTC; cdr3_aa: CASSPPRDSLYNEQFF
clone_size: few; v_call: TRBV15; d_call: NA; j_call: TRBJ1-5; cdr3_nt: TGTGCCACCAGCAGAGTATTACAGGGCAATCAGCCCCAGCATTTT; cdr3_aa: CATSRVLQGNQPQHF
clone_size: few; v_call: TRBV6-1; d_call: NA; j_call: TRBJ1-2; cdr3_nt: TGTGCCAGCAGTGAACCGGGCAGGGGTGAGGGCTACACCTTC; cdr3_aa: CASSEPGRGEGYTF
clone_size: NA; v_call: TRBV5-1; d_call: TRBD1; j_call: TRBJ1-2; cdr3_nt: TGCGCCAGCAGCACGGGACAGGGGGTAGATGGCTACACCTTC; cdr3_aa: CASSTGQGVDGYTF
clone_size: few; v_call: TRBV6-5; d_call: NA; j_call: TRBJ1-4; cdr3_nt: TGTGCCAGCAGTTACGCGGCAGCAACTAATGAAAAACTGTTTTTT; cdr3_aa: CASSYAAATNEKLFF
clone_size: few; v_call: TRBV20-1; d_call: TRBD2; j_call: TRBJ2-5; cdr3_nt: TGCAGTGCTAGGTTGCGGGGGGCCCCACAGGTGACCCAGTACTTC; cdr3_aa: CSARLRGAPQVTQYF
clone_size: NA; v_call: TRBV20-1; d_call: TRBD2; j_call: TRBJ2-5; cdr3_nt: TGCAGTGCTAATCGGGGGGGGGCAGGTTTCCAAGAGACCCAGTACTTC; cdr3_aa: CSANRGGAGFQETQYF
clone_size: few; v_call: TRBV12-3/TRBV12-4; d_call: TRBD1; j_call: TRBJ1-6; cdr3_nt: TGTGCCAGCAGGCAAACAGGGGTTAATTCACCCCTCCACTTT; cdr3_aa: CASRQTGVNSPLHF
clone_size: few; v_call: TRBV20-1; d_call: TRBD2; j_call: TRBJ2-2; cdr3_nt: TGCAGTGCTAGAGGTAGCGGGAGGGCCGGGGAGCTGTTTTTT; cdr3_aa: CSARGSGRAGELFF